The clone carrying this T cell receptor (gamma chain) was seen more than once but under ten times. Its antigen is unidentified. A far larger clone is one nucleotide away, so this likely arose from a read error. This sample also contains other DNA sequences that code for the same CDR3. Gammadelta T cells were flow-sorted from PBMC into Vgamma9/Vdelta2+ and Vdelta2-negative populations for bulk analysis. The data are from a study of γδ T cells in repeated Plasmodium falciparum infection. Study in general: Age- and gender-matched Australian children served as comparison for malaria-exposed Malian children. Malaria-naive adults were infected with P. falciparum NF54 four times over around 600 days.

The CDR3 extends over 12 amino acids. Germline V gene lookup returns CDR1 VINAFY and CDR2 YDVSNSKD. TCRdb processed the multiplex PCR reads again with the CATT caller. The sample includes roughly 5,000 gamma-chain clones, around 3.6% seen only once; the top ten take roughly a third. Findings and caveats of the study: Many TCRgamma sequences overlapped between individuals in stable Vgamma9/Vdelta2+ repertoires.

This receptor was obtained from a pool of human donors (malaria-infected and uninfected, not separated). The sample taken for sequencing was gamma-delta T cells from blood. There is no J gene call, but TRGV5 is given as the V gene. The CDR3 coding sequence is TGTGCCACCTGGACAGGTTATTATAAGAAGCTCTTT. It translates to CATWTGYYKKLF.